The 19 T cell receptor beta chains in this list originate from one sample, sequenced in a study of T cells expressing NK-cell markers. TCRdb re-called the 5' RACE reads; every CDR3 protein appears as one record, without DNA. Seen in this sample are 550,000 to 600,000 distinct CDR3 sequences; the ten most common clones hold approximately 3.6%. Material: blood T cells: a sorted CD56 or NKG2C T cell subset, CD4+ or CD8+ T cells, or bulk PBMC T cells (not recorded which). The origin of the receptors is a man aged 18 to 29 in good health.

The chain employs TRBV12-3 or TRBV12-4 and TRBJ2-1. The CDR3 runs to 12 residues. The CDR3: CASSSGSNEQFF.

The gene calls are TRBV5-1 and TRBJ2-3; absent DNA, TCRdb's TRBD1 call cannot be checked. The CDR3 length is 14 residues. CDR1 is SGHRS, CDR2 YFSETQ, per germline. The CDR3 sequence is CASSGLSPPDTQYF.

The chain links TRBV14 to TRBJ2-3; TCRdb reports TRBD1, a call that lacks DNA to check it against. The CDR3 runs to 15 residues. CDR1 is SGHDN and CDR2 is FVKESK in the germline V gene. CDR3 sequence reads: CASSQGTVFTDTQYF.

The chain combines TRBV4-1 with TRBJ2-3; TCRdb picks TRBD1, but there is no DNA to check that call. The germline V gene encodes CDR1 MGHRA and CDR2 YSYEKL. The CDR3 is 16 residues long. CDR3 region: CASSQEGTATTDTQYF.

The gene calls are TRBV19 and TRBJ2-1. The germline gives CDR1 LNHDA, CDR2 SQIVND (reference sequence). The CDR3 has 16 residues. The CDR3 protein is CASSILLRSSYNEQFF.

The chain links TRBV18 to TRBJ1-5. There are 13 residues in the CDR3. In germline, CDR1 is KGHSH, CDR2 LQKENI. CDR3 protein: CASSYGPRQPQHF.

The chain uses TRBV11-2 and TRBJ2-1; TCRdb returns TRBD1, unconfirmable since there is no DNA. Germline CDR1 reads SGHAT; CDR2 reads FQNNGV. The CDR3 length is 17 residues. CDR3 protein: CASSLGPHRGSYNEQFF.

This rearrangement joins TRBV29-1 to TRBJ2-1; TCRdb picks TRBD2, but there is no DNA to check that call. Germline CDR1 and CDR2: SQVTM and ANQGSEA. The CDR3 has 18 amino acids. CDR3: CSVPGGRLAGDSYNEQFF.

The chain joins TRBV7-2 to TRBJ2-5; TCRdb picks TRBD1, but there is no DNA to check that call. The CDR3 is 15 residues long. Germline assignment: CDR1 SGHTA and CDR2 FQGNSA. CDR3 in amino acids: CASSSTGSRQETQYF. The full variable domain, with the rest looked up from reference TRBV7-2 and TRBJ2-5, is GAGVSQSPSNKVTEKGKDVELRCDPISGHTALYWYRQSLGQGLEFLIYFQGNSAPDKSGLPSDRFSAERTGGSVSTLTIQRTQQEDSAVYLCASSSTGSRQETQYFGPGTRLLVL.

The chain uses TRBV4-2 and TRBJ2-3. Germline V gene lookup returns CDR1 LGHNA and CDR2 YNFKEQ. CDR3 size: 16 residues. CDR3 in amino acids: CASSQAPDRRTDTQYF.

V and J are TRBV7-9 and TRBJ2-1; TCRdb outputs TRBD1, but without DNA this stays unchecked. The CDR3 contains 14 residues. Germline CDR1 and CDR2: SEHNR and FQNEAQ (reference sequence). This chain's CDR3 is CASSSWTGYNEQFF.

The genes are TRBV7-9 and TRBJ1-1. The CDR3 sequence is 14 residues long. Germline V CDR1 and CDR2: SEHNR, FQNEAQ (reference sequence). The CDR3: CASSPSGRAGEAFF.

The chain joins TRBV25-1 to TRBJ2-7; the D call from TCRdb, TRBD1, cannot be confirmed without DNA. Germline V CDR1 and CDR2: MGHDK, SYGVNS. The CDR3 consists of 15 residues. The CDR3 protein is CASSRTGTGQGEQYF.

The rearrangement links TRBV6-1 to TRBJ1-5. CDR1 and CDR2 (germline): MNHNS, SASEGT. This CDR3 is 13 amino acids long. CDR3 protein: CASSEGSDQPQHF.

The chain links TRBV12-3 or TRBV12-4 to TRBJ1-6; the D call from TCRdb, TRBD1, cannot be confirmed without DNA. The CDR3 has 15 residues. The CDR3 sequence: CASSGRDRLGSPLHF.

The rearrangement joins TRBV12-3 or TRBV12-4 to TRBJ2-6; TCRdb outputs TRBD1, but without DNA this stays unchecked. This CDR3 has 14 residues. CDR3 residues: CASSTRAQGSVLTF.

The gene calls are TRBV5-1 and TRBJ2-5; TCRdb names TRBD2, which stays unverified in the absence of DNA. The CDR3 spans 17 residues. CDR1 and CDR2 (germline): SGHRS, YFSETQ. CDR3 region: CASSLEGGAGASETQYF.

This sequence joins TRBV24-1 and TRBJ2-3; TCRdb's D call of TRBD2 is untestable without DNA. The CDR3 runs 19 residues. Germline CDR1 and CDR2: KGHDR and SFDVKD. This chain's CDR3 is CATSGGTDQGLVDIDTQYF.

The gene calls are TRBV24-1 and TRBJ2-7; the TCRdb D gene call, TRBD1, has no DNA to confirm it. The CDR3 has 14 residues. Germline loops: CDR1 KGHDR, CDR2 SFDVKD. CDR3 loop: CATSAGQGDYEQYF.